This TCR beta chain came from a study of T cell responses to AZD1222 COVID-19 vaccine. On this clone: Its antigen is unknown.

Study-level points and caveats: An increase in Spike-specific TCR breadth and depth was observed after two AZD1222 doses.

The J segment lost 0 bases and the V segment lost 1 base, leaving 13 bases of the junction unmatched. This CDR3 is 19 amino acids long. CDR1 SGHVS and CDR2 FQNEAQ come from the germline V gene. Some clones are missing from TCRdb's copy, which holds only in-frame ones; the method was immunoSEQ multiplex PCR. The sample has about 88,000 clones; around 90% are singletons. V usage is TRBV7-8 and J usage is TRBJ1-2; 8 bases fit TRBD1. The source of this sequence is an adult in good health. The input for sequencing was peripheral blood, taken on day 0 of AZD1222 vaccination. CDR3 in DNA: TGTGCCAGCAGCTTAGTGAGAGGACAGGGTCCACTCACTAACTATGGCTACACCTTC. This sequence encodes CASSLVRGQGPLTNYGYTF.